A selection of T cell receptor beta chains follows, all from one sample in a study of blood T cells in healthy people across ages. In TCRdb, the 5' RACE reads were re-called with MiXCR into one record per CDR3 protein. The table shows hundreds of thousands of distinct CDR3 sequences, with about 56% occurring only once. Material: blood. The receptors come from a man aged 40-49 years in good health. CDR3s include the opening cysteine and the closing phenylalanine or tryptophan. Each record gives: V gene, J gene, D gene, clone size, CDR3 DNA, CDR3 protein. D genes are given only for firm matches. Size tells how often a clone was seen (once, few, many) or the class of an expanded clone, and some rows leave it out.

V gene: TRBV28; J gene: TRBJ2-1; D gene: .; clone size: few; CDR3 DNA: TGTGCCAGCAGTCCTGCGGGAACCTTCCATGAGCAGTTCTTC; CDR3 protein: CASSPAGTFHEQFF
V gene: TRBV18; J gene: TRBJ2-7; D gene: .; clone size: once; CDR3 DNA: TGTGCCAGCTCAGTCGGGGACCCAGGGGAGCAGTACTTC; CDR3 protein: CASSVGDPGEQYF
V gene: TRBV18; J gene: TRBJ2-5; D gene: TRBD2; clone size: .; CDR3 DNA: TGTGCCAGCTCACCTAGCGGGAGCGGGGGCAATGAGCAGTACTTC; CDR3 protein: CASSPSGSGGNEQYF
V gene: TRBV12-3/TRBV12-4; J gene: TRBJ2-7; D gene: TRBD1; clone size: many; CDR3 DNA: TGTGCCAGCAGTTTATTAGGAAGGGGGACAGGGGTACTCGAGCAGTACTTC; CDR3 protein: CASSLLGRGTGVLEQYF
V gene: TRBV11-3; J gene: TRBJ2-1; D gene: .; clone size: .; CDR3 DNA: TGTGCCAGCAGCTTACCTGGTCCCGGCAATGAGCAGTTCTTC; CDR3 protein: CASSLPGPGNEQFF
V gene: TRBV4-3; J gene: TRBJ2-7; D gene: TRBD1; clone size: .; CDR3 DNA: TGCGCCAGCAGCCAAGAAGGTGGACAGGGCTACGAGCAGTACTTC; CDR3 protein: CASSQEGGQGYEQYF
V gene: TRBV7-3; J gene: TRBJ2-3; D gene: TRBD1; clone size: .; CDR3 DNA: TGTGCCAGCAGCGCGACCGGGACAGGGATAGATGCGCAGTATTTT; CDR3 protein: CASSATGTGIDAQYF
V gene: TRBV20-1; J gene: TRBJ2-5; D gene: .; clone size: .; CDR3 DNA: TGCAGTGCTAAACGGCTCGCGGAACTAGAGACCCAGTACTTC; CDR3 protein: CSAKRLAELETQYF
V gene: TRBV7-2; J gene: TRBJ2-7; D gene: .; clone size: .; CDR3 DNA: TGTGCCAGCAGCCCCCTCGCAGGGTTGGCCTACGAGCAGTACTTC; CDR3 protein: CASSPLAGLAYEQYF
V gene: TRBV6-2/TRBV6-3; J gene: TRBJ2-7; D gene: TRBD1; clone size: few; CDR3 DNA: TGTGCCAGCAGTTTATTAGGACAGGCCTTAACATCCTACGAGCAGTACTTC; CDR3 protein: CASSLLGQALTSYEQYF
V gene: TRBV20-1; J gene: TRBJ2-3; D gene: .; clone size: few; CDR3 DNA: TGCAGTGCTAGACTCAACTTTGGGAGTAGCACAGATACGCAGTATTTT; CDR3 protein: CSARLNFGSSTDTQYF
V gene: TRBV7-6; J gene: TRBJ2-3; D gene: TRBD1; clone size: .; CDR3 DNA: TGTGCCAGCAGCTCAACACAGGGGTTTACGCAGTATTTT; CDR3 protein: CASSSTQGFTQYF
V gene: TRBV27; J gene: TRBJ2-7; D gene: TRBD2; clone size: .; CDR3 DNA: TGTGCCAGCAGTTCGAAGACTAGCCCCCATCACGAGCAGTACTTC; CDR3 protein: CASSSKTSPHHEQYF
V gene: TRBV6-5; J gene: TRBJ1-2; D gene: TRBD1; clone size: .; CDR3 DNA: TGTGCCAGCGCCGGAGGGGGCCTCTCAAACTATGGCTACACCTTC; CDR3 protein: CASAGGGLSNYGYTF
V gene: TRBV25-1; J gene: TRBJ2-1; D gene: TRBD2; clone size: few; CDR3 DNA: TGTGCCAGCAGTGAATTCGGTCCCAGCGGGGGCATCTACAATGAGCAGTTCTTC; CDR3 protein: CASSEFGPSGGIYNEQFF
V gene: TRBV7-3; J gene: TRBJ2-5; D gene: TRBD2; clone size: .; CDR3 DNA: TGTGCCAGTCCCGGGGGGGAGACCCAGTACTTC; CDR3 protein: CASPGGETQYF
V gene: TRBV27; J gene: TRBJ2-3; D gene: .; clone size: once; CDR3 DNA: TGTGCCAGCAGTCCCTACAACACAGATACGCAGTATTTT; CDR3 protein: CASSPYNTDTQYF
V gene: TRBV6-5; J gene: TRBJ2-1; D gene: .; clone size: .; CDR3 DNA: TGTGCCAGCAGTCTCCCACCAGGGCGGGATGATGAGCAGTTCTTC; CDR3 protein: CASSLPPGRDDEQFF
V gene: TRBV27; J gene: TRBJ2-7; D gene: TRBD1; clone size: .; CDR3 DNA: TGTGCCAGCACAGCCGGGACAGGGGGCGACGAGCAGTACTTC; CDR3 protein: CASTAGTGGDEQYF
V gene: TRBV7-2; J gene: TRBJ2-3; D gene: TRBD2; clone size: .; CDR3 DNA: TGTGCCAGCAGCCGCAGATCGAGTAGAGCGGGAGGGCTCACAGATACGCAGTATTTT; CDR3 protein: CASSRRSSRAGGLTDTQYF
V gene: TRBV20-1; J gene: TRBJ2-1; D gene: .; clone size: few; CDR3 DNA: TGCAGTGCTAGTCTACTTCCAAGCTCCTACAATGAGCAGTTCTTC; CDR3 protein: CSASLLPSSYNEQFF
V gene: TRBV5-1; J gene: TRBJ2-5; D gene: .; clone size: few; CDR3 DNA: TGCGCCAGCAGCTTGGGGGCCCTTACGGGGCCGGGACAAGAGACCCAGTACTTC; CDR3 protein: CASSLGALTGPGQETQYF
V gene: TRBV2; J gene: TRBJ2-3; D gene: .; clone size: .; CDR3 DNA: TGTGCCAGAGAAAATCGGGATACGCAGTATTTT; CDR3 protein: CARENRDTQYF
V gene: TRBV6-6; J gene: TRBJ2-3; D gene: TRBD1; clone size: few; CDR3 DNA: TGTGCCAGCAGTCCGGGACAGCCTAGCACAGATACGCAGTATTTT; CDR3 protein: CASSPGQPSTDTQYF
V gene: TRBV28; J gene: TRBJ2-7; D gene: .; clone size: .; CDR3 DNA: TGTGCCAGCAGTCCCGAAACGCGGCGCTACGAGCAGTACTTC; CDR3 protein: CASSPETRRYEQYF
V gene: TRBV15; J gene: TRBJ2-1; D gene: .; clone size: few; CDR3 DNA: TGTGCCACCAGTTTCATGGATGAGCAGTTCTTC; CDR3 protein: CATSFMDEQFF
V gene: TRBV5-1; J gene: TRBJ1-1; D gene: TRBD1; clone size: .; CDR3 DNA: TGCGCCACGCACGACCCGGGACAGCCTAACACTGAAGCTTTCTTT; CDR3 protein: CATHDPGQPNTEAFF
V gene: TRBV13; J gene: TRBJ2-7; D gene: .; clone size: once; CDR3 DNA: TGTGCCAGCAGCGTCCGGGACTCGATTACCTACGAGCAGTACTTC; CDR3 protein: CASSVRDSITYEQYF
V gene: TRBV29-1; J gene: TRBJ1-1; D gene: .; clone size: .; CDR3 DNA: TGCAGCCTGGCTCCGACGGGCACTGAAGCTTTCTTT; CDR3 protein: CSLAPTGTEAFF
V gene: TRBV6-1; J gene: TRBJ2-3; D gene: .; clone size: few; CDR3 DNA: TGTGCCAGCAGTGAGGCCCCGGACTCATCCACAGATACGCAGTATTTT; CDR3 protein: CASSEAPDSSTDTQYF
V gene: TRBV13; J gene: TRBJ2-7; D gene: TRBD1; clone size: .; CDR3 DNA: TGTGCCAGCAGCTCAGGGGGCGCCGGGTTCTACGAGCAGTACTTC; CDR3 protein: CASSSGGAGFYEQYF
V gene: TRBV9; J gene: TRBJ2-1; D gene: TRBD2; clone size: .; CDR3 DNA: TGTGCCAGCAGCGTGAGGGGACTAGCGGGGGAGGGTGAGCAGTTCTTC; CDR3 protein: CASSVRGLAGEGEQFF
V gene: TRBV10-3; J gene: TRBJ2-3; D gene: .; clone size: few; CDR3 DNA: TGTGCCATCAGTGAGTCGATTGAAGGCACAGATACGCAGTATTTT; CDR3 protein: CAISESIEGTDTQYF
V gene: TRBV25-1; J gene: TRBJ2-5; D gene: .; clone size: .; CDR3 DNA: TGTGCCAGCAGTGAAAGAACTAGCCAAGAGACCCAGTACTTC; CDR3 protein: CASSERTSQETQYF
V gene: TRBV9; J gene: TRBJ2-7; D gene: TRBD2; clone size: .; CDR3 DNA: TGTGCCAGCAGCAGCGGAAGCGGGAGCTACGAGCAGTACTTC; CDR3 protein: CASSSGSGSYEQYF
V gene: TRBV4-3; J gene: TRBJ2-3; D gene: .; clone size: few; CDR3 DNA: TGCGCCAGCAGCCAACGCGCTTCCGCGACAGATACGCAGTATTTT; CDR3 protein: CASSQRASATDTQYF
V gene: TRBV20-1; J gene: TRBJ2-7; D gene: TRBD2; clone size: .; CDR3 DNA: TGCAGTGCTGGGGACTATGGCGAGCAGTACTTC; CDR3 protein: CSAGDYGEQYF
V gene: TRBV20-1; J gene: TRBJ2-7; D gene: TRBD1; clone size: few; CDR3 DNA: TGCAGTGCTAGGGACAGGGTCATCGGCGAGCAGTACTTC; CDR3 protein: CSARDRVIGEQYF
V gene: TRBV5-6; J gene: TRBJ1-6; D gene: .; clone size: .; CDR3 DNA: TGTGCCAGCAGCTTGAAAGGAATCTATAATTCACCCCTCCACTTT; CDR3 protein: CASSLKGIYNSPLHF
V gene: TRBV7-9; J gene: TRBJ2-1; D gene: .; clone size: .; CDR3 DNA: TGTGCCAGCAGCCCAACGGGACTTGACAATGAGCAGTTCTTC; CDR3 protein: CASSPTGLDNEQFF
V gene: TRBV2; J gene: TRBJ2-3; D gene: TRBD1; clone size: .; CDR3 DNA: TGTGCCACTGGGGGCCGGGACAGGAGCACAGATACGCAGTATTTT; CDR3 protein: CATGGRDRSTDTQYF
V gene: TRBV7-9; J gene: TRBJ2-7; D gene: TRBD2; clone size: .; CDR3 DNA: TGTGCCAGCAGCTACCCCCCGGGACTAGTGGGAGTTCTGGGCTTTTACGAGCAGTACTTC; CDR3 protein: CASSYPPGLVGVLGFYEQYF
V gene: TRBV9; J gene: TRBJ2-4; D gene: .; clone size: .; CDR3 DNA: TGTGCCAGCAGCGCCGTCCAGGGTTTGGGCACTCAGTACTTC; CDR3 protein: CASSAVQGLGTQYF
V gene: TRBV7-2; J gene: TRBJ1-2; D gene: TRBD1; clone size: .; CDR3 DNA: TGTGCCAGCAGCTCCGACAGGGGCGGGACCTATGGCTACACCTTC; CDR3 protein: CASSSDRGGTYGYTF
V gene: TRBV18; J gene: TRBJ2-7; D gene: .; clone size: .; CDR3 DNA: TGTGCCAGCTCACCAGGTGCCCCGGGACAAGGCTACGAGCAGTACTTC; CDR3 protein: CASSPGAPGQGYEQYF
V gene: TRBV7-3; J gene: TRBJ2-5; D gene: TRBD1; clone size: .; CDR3 DNA: TGTGCCAGCAGCTTAACGGGACAGCGGATGGAGACCCAGTACTTC; CDR3 protein: CASSLTGQRMETQYF
V gene: TRBV20-1; J gene: TRBJ1-5; D gene: .; clone size: .; CDR3 DNA: TGCAGTGCAAGACAGGATTCCGGTCAGCCCCAGCATTTT; CDR3 protein: CSARQDSGQPQHF
V gene: TRBV5-1; J gene: TRBJ2-5; D gene: TRBD1; clone size: once; CDR3 DNA: TGCGCCAGCAGCCCGGGACAGGGGGCCCACGGGCAGTACTTC; CDR3 protein: CASSPGQGAHGQYF
V gene: TRBV3-1; J gene: TRBJ2-5; D gene: .; clone size: .; CDR3 DNA: TGTGCCAGCAGCCAAGAAGGGCAGGGATGGGAGACCCAGTACTTC; CDR3 protein: CASSQEGQGWETQYF
V gene: TRBV11-2; J gene: TRBJ2-3; D gene: .; clone size: few; CDR3 DNA: TGTGCCAGCAGCCCTGGCAGGGGAGGGGATACGCAGTATTTT; CDR3 protein: CASSPGRGGDTQYF
V gene: TRBV20-1; J gene: TRBJ1-5; D gene: TRBD1; clone size: .; CDR3 DNA: TGCACTCACCAGGGGACAGGGGGATGTTCCCAGCATTTT; CDR3 protein: CTHQGTGGCSQHF
V gene: TRBV20-1; J gene: TRBJ2-3; D gene: TRBD2; clone size: .; CDR3 DNA: TGCAGTGCGAGCGGGACTAGTCGTACAGATACGCAGTATTTT; CDR3 protein: CSASGTSRTDTQYF
V gene: TRBV5-1; J gene: TRBJ2-5; D gene: .; clone size: .; CDR3 DNA: TGCGCCAGCAGCCCCACCGGGGGACGGACGGAGACCCAGTACTTC; CDR3 protein: CASSPTGGRTETQYF
V gene: TRBV28; J gene: TRBJ2-5; D gene: TRBD2; clone size: once; CDR3 DNA: TGTGCCAGCAGTTCTAGCGGGGGGGTAAAAGAGACCCAGTACTTC; CDR3 protein: CASSSSGGVKETQYF
V gene: TRBV29-1; J gene: TRBJ2-4; D gene: .; clone size: .; CDR3 DNA: TGCAGCGTTGATAGGCTAGGGAATCCTGAGCAGTACTTC; CDR3 protein: CSVDRLGNPEQYF
V gene: TRBV9; J gene: TRBJ2-3; D gene: .; clone size: .; CDR3 DNA: TGTGCCAGCAGCGTAGGGAAATTCGCCCGAGATACGCAGTATTTT; CDR3 protein: CASSVGKFARDTQYF
V gene: TRBV10-3; J gene: TRBJ1-1; D gene: .; clone size: .; CDR3 DNA: TGTGCCATCAGTGATTCGGTAGGGAACACTGAAGCTTTCTTT; CDR3 protein: CAISDSVGNTEAFF
V gene: TRBV20-1; J gene: TRBJ2-7; D gene: .; clone size: .; CDR3 DNA: TGCAGTGCTAGGGGGCAGGGAATTTTCTACGAGCAGTACTTC; CDR3 protein: CSARGQGIFYEQYF
V gene: TRBV7-6; J gene: TRBJ2-1; D gene: .; clone size: .; CDR3 DNA: TGTGCCAGCAGCTTATTGGAGGAGGTCGCCTACAATGAGCAGTTCTTC; CDR3 protein: CASSLLEEVAYNEQFF